This passage covers 27 T cell receptor beta chains from one sample sequenced in a study of cytomegalovirus exposure and HLA in healthy donors (dated by TCRdb to about 2017). The library came from the immunoSEQ multiplex PCR assay. The multiplex PCR relied on a mix of 60 forward primers for TCR Vbeta segments and 13 reverse primers for TCR Jbeta segments. TCRdb's version of the immuneACCESS table is confined to in-frame rearrangements and falls short of the full clone set. An unresolved V gene accounts for under half of the shortfall where checked; the remainder is of unknown origin. The sample table holds 85,000 to 90,000 clones, of which about 75% were seen once. The top ten constitute 9.5% to 13% of the sample. The specimen sequenced was PBMCs. The receptor set was obtained from a young man in good health and CMV-seropositive.

The V call is TRBV30, the J call TRBJ1-1; 7 positions match TRBD1. Germline values: CDR1 GTSNPN, CDR2 SVGIG (reference sequence). The CDR3 extends over 14 amino acids. Trimming removed 3 bases from V and 1 base from J; junction bases left unmatched: 5. The CDR3 region has the DNA TGTGCCTGGAGAGGGGACAGCCCGAACACTGAAGCTTTCTTT. Protein: CAWRGDSPNTEAFF.

The rearrangement uses TRBV5-6 and TRBJ1-6; D is unclear. The V gene lost 4 bases and the J gene lost 6 bases, with 17 bases spanning the gap. The germline V gene encodes CDR1 SGHDT and CDR2 YYEEEE. The CDR3 consists of 16 residues. The CDR3 coding sequence is TGTGCCAGCAGCGGGCGGGCCAGAAGAATTAATTCACCCCTCCACTTT. Translating it yields CASSGRARRINSPLHF. The full variable domain, rest sourced from reference TRBV5-6 and TRBJ1-6, is DAGVTQSPTHLIKTRGQQVTLRCSPKSGHDTVSWYQQALGQGPQFIFQYYEEEERQRGNFPDRFSGHQFPNYSSELNVNALLLGDSALYLCASSGRARRINSPLHFGNGTRLTVT.

This clone was recorded only once. V and J are TRBV9 and TRBJ2-7, with 10 bases that match TRBD2. Germline loops: CDR1 SGDLS, CDR2 YYNGEE. The trim removed 4 bases at V and 5 bases at J, leaving 12 bases unmatched. CDR3 length equals 16 residues. For the CDR3, the DNA is TGTGCCAGCAGCCACTTAGCGGGGGGCCTCGAGAACGAGCAGTACTTC. Protein product: CASSHLAGGLENEQYF.

Points on this clone: The conserved final phenylalanine or tryptophan is absent from the CDR3, which likely points to a read error. The V and J genes are TRBV2 and TRBJ2-7; D perhaps matches TRBD2 (6 bases). The CDR3 extends over 15 amino acids. Per germline, CDR1 SNHLY and CDR2 FYNNEI. V was pared by 2 bases and J by 2 bases, with 13 bases between. The CDR3 here is CASSENGGAPYEQYL. CDR3 in DNA: TGTGCCAGCAGTGAAAACGGAGGGGCCCCCTACGAGCAGTACCTC.

In this sample, this clone turned up once. The chain is built from TRBV5-4 and TRBJ1-6; 9 positions match TRBD1. This CDR3 is built from 18 residues. CDR1 is SGHNT and CDR2 is YYREEE in the germline V gene (reference sequence). Trimming removed 4 bases from V and 2 bases from J; junction bases left unmatched: 10. Here the CDR3 reads CASSTGQGLFTYNSPLHF. The CDR3 nucleotides are TGTGCCAGCAGCACGGGACAGGGTTTGTTCACCTATAATTCACCCCTCCACTTT.

This chain joins TRBV15 and TRBJ2-2; the match to TRBD1 covers 7 bases. With 3 bases clipped from V and 2 bases from J, the junction kept 3 bases outside the gene matches. The CDR3 loop spans 15 amino acids. Germline CDR1 and CDR2: LNHNV and YYDKDF (reference sequence). The CDR3 DNA follows: TGTGCCACCAGCAGGGGACAGTCAAACACCGGGGAGCTGTTTTTT. Translated: CATSRGQSNTGELFF.

The chain joins TRBV7-9 to TRBJ2-7; D perhaps matches TRBD1 (6 bases). Germline assignment: CDR1 SEHNR and CDR2 FQNEAQ (reference sequence). Trimming cost V 5 bases and J 1 base, with 12 bases left between them. This CDR3 has 14 residues. This CDR3 is CASSQTGPSYEQYF. The DNA for the CDR3 is TGTGCCAGCAGCCAGACAGGCCCATCCTACGAGCAGTACTTC.

The chain uses TRBV5-1 and TRBJ1-2; TRBD1 aligns across 8 bases. The length of the CDR3 is 14 residues. J lost 5 bases, V lost 5 bases, and 8 bases had no gene match. The V gene's germline CDR1 is SGHRS and CDR2 YFSETQ. The CDR3 reads CASRPTGGRYGYTF. The CDR3 DNA reads as TGCGCCAGCAGGCCTACAGGGGGACGGTATGGCTACACCTTC.

The chain recombines TRBV5-8 with TRBJ2-5, with 8 nucleotides matching TRBD1. V dropped 4 bases and J dropped 5; count of bases not matched to a gene: 7. This CDR3 contains 14 residues. Germline CDR1 is SGHTS and CDR2 is YDEGEE. The CDR3: CASSTGQGQETQYF. The CDR3 DNA sequence: TGTGCCAGCAGCACTGGACAGGGTCAGGAGACCCAGTACTTC.

This sequence joins TRBV7-2 and TRBJ2-1, with 10 bases matching TRBD2. The CDR3 runs 18 residues. V dropped 5 bases and J dropped 5; count of bases not matched to a gene: 15. In germline, CDR1 is SGHTA, CDR2 FQGNSA. The DNA for the CDR3 is TGTGCCAGCAGCCCTCGGCAGCGGGGGGGTGGGCGGCACAATGAGCAGTTCTTC. Amino acid sequence: CASSPRQRGGGRHNEQFF.

A single count supports this clone. The V call is TRBV18, the J call TRBJ2-7, with 10 bases lining up with TRBD1. The CDR3 covers 15 residues. Germline V gives CDR1 KGHSH, CDR2 LQKENI. After removal of 3 bases from V and 6 bases from J, the junction contained 8 bases not matched to a gene. As DNA, the CDR3 is TGTGCCAGCTCACCCAGACAGGGGGCGGTTCCCGAGCAGTACTTC. Translated, it gives CASSPRQGAVPEQYF.

This clone was observed a single time. The rearrangement uses TRBV5-1 and TRBJ2-3; 8 positions match TRBD1. Trimming took 0 bases from V and 4 from J; bases not matched to a gene: 4. Germline loops: CDR1 SGHRS, CDR2 YFSETQ. The CDR3 is 15 residues long. DNA of the CDR3: TGCGCCAGCAGCTTGGTCGGACAGGGCTCAGATACGCAGTATTTT. Translation: CASSLVGQGSDTQYF.

The J gene is TRBJ2-5, the V gene TRBV5-8, with 7 bases that match TRBD2. This CDR3 comprises 17 residues. The V gene's germline CDR1 is SGHTS and CDR2 YDEGEE. V was clipped by 1 base and J by 0 bases; unmatched bases: 9. CDR3 residues: CASSLLRGGTDQETQYF. CDR3 DNA sequence: TGTGCCAGCAGCTTGCTTCGCGGGGGTACTGACCAAGAGACCCAGTACTTC.

The rearrangement joins TRBV2 to TRBJ2-7; D is uncertain. Trimming cost V 7 bases and J 3 bases, with 7 bases left between them. This CDR3 is 11 amino acids long. Germline V gives CDR1 SNHLY, CDR2 FYNNEI. CDR3 region: CASTRGYEQYF. CDR3 nucleotide sequence: TGTGCCAGCACGCGAGGCTACGAGCAGTACTTC.

This chain links TRBV5-1 with TRBJ2-5, with TRBD2 matching 8 bases. V lost 4 bases and J lost 2; bases outside the gene matches: 7. This CDR3 region has 15 residues. Germline V CDR1 and CDR2: SGHRS, YFSETQ. The CDR3 bases are TGCGCCAGCAGCACCGGACTAGCCTCGCAAGAGACCCAGTACTTC. Protein product: CASSTGLASQETQYF.

The rearrangement uses TRBV5-1 and TRBJ2-4, with D perhaps TRBD1 (7 bases). The CDR3 has 13 residues. CDR1 is SGHRS, CDR2 YFSETQ, per germline. V lost 7 bases and J 2 bases, leaving 10 bases between the germline ends. In DNA form, the CDR3 reads TGCGCCAGCCAGGGGGGACCCAAAAACATTCAGTACTTC. Translated: CASQGGPKNIQYF.

The rearrangement joins TRBV13 to TRBJ2-5; D uncertain. CDR1 and CDR2 from the germline V gene are PRHDT and FYEKMQ (reference sequence). The V and J ends lost 0 bases and 5 bases respectively, with 13 bases between them. The CDR3 contains 15 residues. The CDR3 region has the DNA TGTGCCAGCAGCTTAGGCTCCCAATTGGAGGAGACCCAGTACTTC. This gives the protein CASSLGSQLEETQYF.

This sequence joins TRBV7-8 and TRBJ2-1; 7 nucleotides line up with TRBD1. This CDR3 contains 15 residues. Germline loops: CDR1 SGHVS, CDR2 FQNEAQ. The junction had 9 bases not matched to a gene; V was cut back by 2 bases and J by 8 bases. The CDR3 is CASSLNDRVGDEQFF. CDR3 coding DNA: TGTGCCAGCAGCTTAAATGACAGGGTCGGCGATGAGCAGTTCTTC.

The J gene is TRBJ2-1, the V gene TRBV5-1, with 11 positions matching TRBD2. The V segment lost 0 bases and the J segment 5 bases; nucleotides outside the gene matches: 4. The CDR3 length is 16 residues. From germline, CDR1 is SGHRS and CDR2 YFSETQ. The CDR3 DNA reads TGCGCCAGCAGCTTGGGTGGGACTAGCGGCCACAATGAGCAGTTCTTC. This sequence encodes CASSLGGTSGHNEQFF.

This clone was counted only a few times. V and J are TRBV12-2 and TRBJ1-1; TRBD1 reflects the table's D call only, with no check against the DNA. TRBV12-2 is noted as a pseudogene. The CDR3 has 15 amino acids. The CDR3 coding sequence is TGTGCAAGTCGCTCGGACAGGGCTCGGAACACTGAAGCTTTCTTT. Amino acid sequence: CASRSDRARNTEAFF.

The gene calls are TRBV6-6 and TRBJ1-4; 8 bases are a match to TRBD1. This CDR3 has 16 amino acids. Germline CDR1 and CDR2: MNHNY and SVGAGI (reference sequence). V was pared by 2 bases and J by 3 bases, with 5 bases of the junction left unmatched. The CDR3 spells CASSYPDREPNEKLFF. CDR3 sequence (DNA): TGTGCCAGCAGTTACCCGGACAGGGAGCCTAATGAAAAACTGTTTTTT.

The chain links TRBV4-3 to TRBJ2-2; 8 bases align to TRBD1. Germline V CDR1 and CDR2: LGHNA, YSLEER. The CDR3 totals 14 residues. J was trimmed by 4 bases and V by 7 bases; bases with no gene match: 5. The DNA of the CDR3 is TGCGCCAGCAAAGAGACAGGGGCCACCGGGGAGCTGTTTTTT. As protein: CASKETGATGELFF.

Only a few counts were recorded for this clone. The CDR3 loop reads CASSVDSTGYSPLHF. For the CDR3, the DNA is TGTGCCAGCAGCGTAGACTCCACGGGGTATTCACCCCTCCACTTT. The J gene is TRBJ1-6, the V gene TRBV6-5; no clear D. Trimming stripped 6 bases from V and 8 bases from J, with 17 bases between. Germline CDR1 is MNHEY and CDR2 is SVGAGI. The CDR3 totals 15 residues.

The V and J genes are TRBV6-1 and TRBJ2-7, with D maybe TRBD1 (5 bases). Germline V gene sequence: CDR1 MNHNS, CDR2 SASEGT. The CDR3 runs to 15 residues. V was pared by 6 bases and J by 4 bases, with 19 bases between. CDR3 loop: CASRMGPGSQYEQYF. CDR3 bases: TGTGCCAGCAGGATGGGGCCGGGTTCTCAGTACGAGCAGTACTTC.

The J gene is TRBJ2-7, the V gene TRBV7-9, with D unresolved. V lost 3 bases and J 1 base, leaving 10 bases between the germline ends. The CDR3 has 14 residues. The germline gives CDR1 SEHNR, CDR2 FQNEAQ (reference sequence). CDR3 sequence reads: CASSFDGGSYEQYF. CDR3 in DNA: TGTGCCAGCAGCTTCGACGGCGGATCCTACGAGCAGTACTTC.

The CDR3 coding sequence is TGCGCCAGCAGCCCCTCAACAGGGATGAACACTGAAGCTTTCTTT. Its protein is CASSPSTGMNTEAFF. The gene calls are TRBV5-1 and TRBJ1-1; weak D call: TRBD1 (6 bases). Germline assignment: CDR1 SGHRS and CDR2 YFSETQ. The CDR3 is 15 amino acids. V shed 4 bases and J shed 0 bases, with 13 bases lying between them.

J is TRBJ1-6 and V is TRBV7-6; TRBD1 agrees at 7 bases. Germline trimming cut 3 bases from V and 6 bases from J; bases unmatched to any gene: 2. This CDR3 is 14 amino acids long. In germline, CDR1 is SGHVS, CDR2 FNYEAQ. In DNA form, the CDR3 reads TGTGCCAGCAGCTTCCGGGACAGTAATTCACCCCTCCACTTT. Protein sequence: CASSFRDSNSPLHF.